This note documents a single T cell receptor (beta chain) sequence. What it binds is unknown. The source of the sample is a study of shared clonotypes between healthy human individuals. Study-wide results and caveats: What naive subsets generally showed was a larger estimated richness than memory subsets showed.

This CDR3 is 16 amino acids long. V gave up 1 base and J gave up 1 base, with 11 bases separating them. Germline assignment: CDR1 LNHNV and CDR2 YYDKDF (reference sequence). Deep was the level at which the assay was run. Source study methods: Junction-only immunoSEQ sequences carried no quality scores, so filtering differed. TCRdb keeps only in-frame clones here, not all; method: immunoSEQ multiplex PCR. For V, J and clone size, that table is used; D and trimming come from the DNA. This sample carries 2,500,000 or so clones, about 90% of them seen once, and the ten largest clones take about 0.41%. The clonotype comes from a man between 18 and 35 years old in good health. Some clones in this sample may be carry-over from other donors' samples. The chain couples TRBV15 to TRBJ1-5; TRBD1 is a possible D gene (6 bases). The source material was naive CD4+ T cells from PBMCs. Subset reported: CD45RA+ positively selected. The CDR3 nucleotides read TGTGCCACCAGCAGAGGGGGTCAGGGGAGCAATCAGCCCCAGCATTTT. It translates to CATSRGGQGSNQPQHF.